This T cell receptor (beta chain) was documented in a study of blood T cell repertoires in COVID-19. Study as a whole: PBMCs, B-cell-depleted T cells, or T cells provided the cDNA or gDNA that made up the material.

Germline CDR1 reads SGDLS; CDR2 reads YYNGEE. The germline V and J ends were trimmed by 4 bases and 8 bases, with 12 bases remaining between them. This CDR3 is built from 12 residues. Produced via immunoSEQ multiplex PCR; TCRdb's table is partial and in-frame only. This table holds 200,000 to 250,000 clones, 92% found once. The specimen was peripheral blood. The sequence was collected from a man aged 25 to 45 with acute or convalescent COVID-19. This sequence joins TRBV9 and TRBJ1-1; D might be TRBD1 (5 bases). For the CDR3, the DNA is TGTGCCAGCAGCCCGTGGCAGGGCGAAGCTTTCTTT. It yields the protein CASSPWQGEAFF.